These 3 T cell receptor beta chains were sequenced from one sample in a study of control samples from healthy donors and cancer patients. Method: immunoSEQ multiplex PCR; TCRdb's copy keeps in-frame clones and lacks some. Here the sample spans over 150,000 clones, over 95% being singletons. Sequencing input: blood. The receptors here all came from a woman aged 25 to 39 in good health.

This clone has only one observation. This chain joins TRBV2 and TRBJ1-3; 12 bases are shared with TRBD1. J gave up 7 bases and V 2 bases, and 6 bases lay outside the gene matches. There are 16 residues in the CDR3. From germline, CDR1 is SNHLY and CDR2 FYNNEI. The CDR3 region is CASSELGQGAWNTIYF. In nucleotides, the CDR3 is TGTGCCAGCAGTGAACTGGGACAGGGGGCTTGGAACACCATATATTTT.

The CDR3 loop reads CASSWGLAFGELFF. The CDR3 nucleotides read TGTGCCAGCAGCTGGGGACTAGCATTCGGGGAGCTGTTTTTT. The chain joins TRBV7-2 to TRBJ2-2; 9 nucleotides match TRBD2. V was pared by 4 bases and J by 7 bases, with 4 bases of the junction left unmatched. Germline values: CDR1 SGHTA, CDR2 FQGNSA. This CDR3 has 14 amino acids.

This CDR3 reads CATSDPTGRDTGELFF. CDR3 coding DNA: TGTGCCACCAGTGATCCGACAGGGAGGGACACCGGGGAGCTGTTTTTT. The rearrangement uses TRBV24-1 and TRBJ2-2; D may match TRBD1 or TRBD2 (7 bases each). V was shortened by 3 bases and J by 3 bases, with 13 bases between the two germline ends. Germline-derived CDR1 and CDR2 are KGHDR and SFDVKD. The length of the CDR3 is 16 residues.